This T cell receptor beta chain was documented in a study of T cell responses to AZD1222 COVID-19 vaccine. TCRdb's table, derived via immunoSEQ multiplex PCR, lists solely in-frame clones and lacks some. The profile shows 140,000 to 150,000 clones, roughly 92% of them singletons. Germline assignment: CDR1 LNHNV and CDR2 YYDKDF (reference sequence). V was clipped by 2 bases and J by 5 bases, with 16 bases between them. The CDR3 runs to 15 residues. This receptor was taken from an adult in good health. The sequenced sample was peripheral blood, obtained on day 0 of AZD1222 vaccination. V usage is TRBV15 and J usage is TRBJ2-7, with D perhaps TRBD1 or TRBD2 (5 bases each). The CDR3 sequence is CATSRYAEGLDEQYF. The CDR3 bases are TGTGCCACCAGCAGATACGCAGAGGGGCTCGACGAGCAGTACTTC.